Listed here are 15 T cell receptor beta chains from one sample, sequenced in a study of blood T cell repertoires in COVID-19. Clones were read by immunoSEQ multiplex PCR, and TCRdb kept only the in-frame ones, dropping some. The data hold under 50,000 clones, with 80% to 90% observed a single time. Sequencing was carried out using peripheral blood. These receptors all come from a man aged 40-50 years with active COVID-19.

Only a few counts were recorded for this clone. This rearrangement joins TRBV27 to TRBJ1-5; 9 bases are shared with TRBD1. Trimming cost V 6 bases and J 9 bases; bases outside gene matches: 6. CDR3 length equals 13 residues. From germline, CDR1 is MNHEY and CDR2 SMNVEV (reference sequence). CDR3 residues: CASRVDRGSPQHF. CDR3 nucleotide sequence: TGTGCCAGCAGGGTCGACAGGGGGTCGCCCCAGCATTTT.

V usage is TRBV27 and J usage is TRBJ2-7, with 10 bases identical to TRBD1. V gave up 4 bases and J gave up 5 bases; unmatched junction bases: 17. The CDR3 has 18 amino acids. Looked up from germline, CDR1 is MNHEY and CDR2 is SMNVEV (reference sequence). CDR3 in DNA: TGTGCCAGCAGTTGGGGACAGGGGATTTTCAACGGGCGCCACGAGCAGTACTTC. It translates to CASSWGQGIFNGRHEQYF.

The rearrangement joins TRBV6-5 to TRBJ1-1; D not certain. Trimming left V 5 bases short and J 3 bases short, with 10 bases between. The V gene's germline CDR1 is MNHEY and CDR2 SVGAGI. The CDR3 runs to 13 residues. The chain's CDR3 is CASSKRRDTEAFF. In DNA form, the CDR3 reads TGTGCCAGCAGTAAGCGCCGGGACACTGAAGCTTTCTTT.

The rearrangement uses TRBV5-1 and TRBJ1-2, with TRBD1 as a possible D gene (6 bases). CDR1 SGHRS and CDR2 YFSETQ come from the germline V gene. Trimming stripped 5 bases from V and 1 base from J, with 21 bases between. The CDR3 is made up of 17 amino acids. This CDR3 is CASSVEPWGGHNYGYTF. CDR3 nucleotide sequence: TGCGCCAGCAGTGTCGAGCCGTGGGGGGGACATAACTATGGCTACACCTTC.

The genes are TRBV5-1 and TRBJ2-1, with 10 bases fitting TRBD2. The V segment lost 1 base and the J segment 4 bases; nucleotides outside the gene matches: 5. CDR3 length equals 16 residues. Germline V lookup: CDR1 SGHRS, CDR2 YFSETQ. The CDR3 is CASSLQVAGGYNEQFF. In DNA form, the CDR3 reads TGCGCCAGCAGCTTGCAGGTAGCGGGAGGTTACAATGAGCAGTTCTTC.

The J gene is TRBJ1-5, the V gene TRBV27; perhaps TRBD1 as D (6 bases). The CDR3 is 16 residues long. Trimming removed 0 bases at V and 1 base at J, with 10 bases between. Germline lookup yields CDR1 MNHEY and CDR2 SMNVEV (reference sequence). CDR3 in amino acids: CASSLSGGLSNQPQHF. The CDR3 DNA follows: TGTGCCAGCAGTTTATCTGGGGGCCTCAGCAATCAGCCCCAGCATTTT.

The rearrangement uses TRBV27 and TRBJ2-7; 7 bases are a match to TRBD1. Germline V gives CDR1 MNHEY, CDR2 SMNVEV (reference sequence). V lost 8 bases and J lost 4; bases outside the gene matches: 14. The CDR3 totals 15 residues. The CDR3 coding sequence is TGTGCCAGCCGGGACAGCGGCAGCCGGGGATACGAGCAGTACTTC. It specifies CASRDSGSRGYEQYF.

The rearrangement uses TRBV28 and TRBJ1-2; a weak D match, TRBD1 (5 bases). The germline V and J ends were trimmed by 8 bases and 8 bases, with 21 bases remaining between them. The CDR3 spans 14 residues. CDR1 is MDHEN and CDR2 is SYDVKM in the germline V gene. As DNA, the CDR3 is TGTGCCAGCGGCCCAATGGGACTTCATTTAGGCTACACCTTC. It yields the protein CASGPMGLHLGYTF.

V gene TRBV5-1 combines with J gene TRBJ2-3; 11 bases align to TRBD2. The V gene end was trimmed by 3 bases and the J gene end by 6 bases; junction bases not matched to a gene: 9. Germline V lookup: CDR1 SGHRS, CDR2 YFSETQ. The CDR3 runs to 16 residues. The CDR3 sequence: CASSSGTSGSWDTQYF. The CDR3 DNA reads TGCGCCAGCAGCTCTGGGACTAGCGGTTCATGGGATACGCAGTATTTT.

The chain combines TRBV6-1 with TRBJ1-1; D is ambiguous. Germline CDR1 MNHNS, CDR2 SASEGT. Between the trimmed V and J ends, which lost 3 bases and 1 base, there was a span of 6 bases. CDR3 length: 13 residues. The DNA for the CDR3 is TGTGCCAGCAGTGATCGAGGGAACACTGAAGCTTTCTTT. Its translation is CASSDRGNTEAFF.

The chain has TRBV19 and TRBJ1-2; tentatively, D is TRBD1 (5 bases). V lost 7 bases, J lost 0 bases, and 12 bases lay in between. Germline V gives CDR1 LNHDA, CDR2 SQIVND (reference sequence). This CDR3 has 14 amino acids. CDR3 DNA: TGTGCCAGTACCCTGACAGAGGCTAACTATGGCTACACCTTC. This encodes CASTLTEANYGYTF.

The chain uses TRBV2 and TRBJ1-1; no firm D call. Germline V CDR1 and CDR2: SNHLY, FYNNEI. The CDR3 covers 14 residues. The V gene lost 7 bases and the J gene lost 4 bases, with 16 bases spanning the gap. The CDR3 protein is CASKKEAPGTEAFF. CDR3 DNA: TGTGCCAGCAAAAAGGAAGCCCCGGGCACTGAAGCTTTCTTT.

The rearrangement joins TRBV6-1 to TRBJ1-2, with a tentative D call TRBD1 (6 bases). CDR3 size: 13 residues. The germline V and J ends were trimmed by 3 bases and 2 bases, with 7 bases remaining between them. Germline V gives CDR1 MNHNS, CDR2 SASEGT. The CDR3 sequence is CASSEGANYGYTF. The CDR3 region has the DNA TGTGCCAGCAGTGAGGGGGCGAACTATGGCTACACCTTC.

The genes are TRBV19 and TRBJ1-5; TRBD1 aligns across 11 bases. Germline values: CDR1 LNHDA, CDR2 SQIVND (reference sequence). J gave up 4 bases and V 3 bases, and 2 bases lay outside the gene matches. The CDR3 spans 15 residues. CDR3 sequence: CASSMGQGVNQPQHF. CDR3 nucleotide sequence: TGTGCCAGTAGTATGGGACAGGGGGTAAATCAGCCCCAGCATTTT.

This clone has only one observation. V is TRBV6-1 and J is TRBJ2-3; D is perhaps TRBD2 (5 bases). The CDR3 length is 14 residues. CDR1 and CDR2 (germline): MNHNS, SASEGT. V was clipped by 7 bases and J by 3 bases, with 14 bases between them. CDR3 in DNA: TGTGCCAGCATCCGGGGAAGGGAAACAGATACGCAGTATTTT. Translation: CASIRGRETDTQYF.